The 13 T cell receptor beta chains below were found in one sample sequenced in a study of blood T cell repertoires in COVID-19. Some clones are missing from TCRdb's copy, which holds only in-frame ones; the method was immunoSEQ multiplex PCR. The sample lists 55,000 to 70,000 clones; roughly 85% were seen once. Sequenced material: peripheral blood. Receptors originate from a woman aged 55-69 years with COVID-19, enrolled during active disease.

The V and J genes are TRBV9 and TRBJ2-7; D is possibly TRBD1 (6 bases). The CDR3 spans 14 residues. Germline lookup yields CDR1 SGDLS and CDR2 YYNGEE. V lost 2 bases and J lost 0, with 9 bases in between. The CDR3 here is CASSVGTNSYEQYF. In DNA form, the CDR3 reads TGTGCCAGCAGCGTTGGGACAAACTCCTACGAGCAGTACTTC.

The rearrangement uses TRBV29-1 and TRBJ2-7, with TRBD2 matching 8 bases. CDR3 length: 12 amino acids. CDR1 and CDR2 from the germline V gene are SQVTM and ANQGSEA. V lost 4 bases to trimming and J lost 6 bases; unmatched junction nucleotides: 5. In DNA, the CDR3 is TGCAGCGTTGTCGGGACTAGTGTCGAGCAGTACTTC. Amino acid sequence: CSVVGTSVEQYF.

The chain employs TRBV18 and TRBJ2-7, with unresolved D. The CDR3 sequence is 12 residues long. V was clipped by 4 bases and J by 4 bases, with 8 bases between them. In germline, CDR1 is KGHSH, CDR2 LQKENI. The CDR3 DNA reads TGTGCCAGCTCACAAACAGAATACGAGCAGTACTTC. It codes for CASSQTEYEQYF.

This clone turned up a few times. The V call is TRBV11-2, the J call TRBJ2-3, with D perhaps matching TRBD1 (6 bases). V was trimmed by 11 bases and J by 3 bases, leaving 15 bases between them. This CDR3 is built from 13 residues. Per the germline V gene, CDR1 is SGHAT and CDR2 is FQNNGV. CDR3 in amino acids: CAVGARGTDTQYF. DNA of the CDR3: TGTGCCGTGGGGGCGAGGGGGACAGATACGCAGTATTTT.

The V and J genes are TRBV7-9 and TRBJ2-1; D is possibly TRBD2 (6 bases). CDR1 and CDR2 from the germline V gene are SEHNR and FQNEAQ (reference sequence). V was cut by 5 bases and J by 0 bases, with 11 bases left in between. There are 15 residues in the CDR3. CDR3 sequence reads: CASSPSESSYNEQFF. The CDR3 DNA sequence: TGTGCCAGCAGCCCTAGCGAGTCCTCCTACAATGAGCAGTTCTTC.

The rearrangement uses TRBV6-1 and TRBJ2-5; the D gene is possibly TRBD1 (7 bases). Germline-derived CDR1 and CDR2 are MNHNS and SASEGT. The V and J ends lost 0 bases and 9 bases respectively, with 17 bases between them. The CDR3 totals 15 residues. The CDR3 DNA sequence: TGTGCCAGCAGTGAAGCTATAAGGGGGCGCGGGGCCCAGTACTTC. Residues: CASSEAIRGRGAQYF.

V usage is TRBV29-1 and J usage is TRBJ2-1, with 7 bases aligning to TRBD2. The J segment lost 4 bases and the V segment lost 6 bases, leaving 9 bases of the junction unmatched. The CDR3 totals 14 residues. Germline CDR1 reads SQVTM; CDR2 reads ANQGSEA. CDR3 amino acids: CSVVGGEVYNEQFF. The CDR3 bases are TGCAGCGTCGTGGGGGGGGAGGTTTACAATGAGCAGTTCTTC.

V is TRBV4-3 and J is TRBJ2-1; tentative D call: TRBD1 (5 bases). Germline V gives CDR1 LGHNA, CDR2 YSLEER. The CDR3 runs 15 residues. Trimming left V 1 base short and J 5 bases short, with 12 bases between. The DNA of the CDR3 is TGCGCCAGCAGCCAAGGGGGCTGGACGGACAATGAGCAGTTCTTC. Its translation: CASSQGGWTDNEQFF.

This rearrangement joins TRBV7-9 to TRBJ1-2; 9 bases map to TRBD1. This CDR3 has 14 residues. CDR1 and CDR2 (germline): SEHNR, FQNEAQ (reference sequence). V was pared by 4 bases and J by 7 bases, with 7 bases of the junction left unmatched. CDR3 bases: TGTGCCAGCAGCTCGGACAGGGGAAGAAGTGGCTACACCTTC. It is translated as CASSSDRGRSGYTF.

This clone was seen a single time. The chain uses TRBV6-6 and TRBJ2-7, with 11 bases fitting TRBD2. CDR3 length: 15 amino acids. V shed 2 bases and J 4 bases; nucleotides not matched to a gene: 4. Germline-derived CDR1 and CDR2 are MNHNY and SVGAGI (reference sequence). In nucleotides, the CDR3 is TGTGCCAGCAGTTACCAGGGACTAGCGGAATACGAGCAGTACTTC. Residues: CASSYQGLAEYEQYF.

The table lists this clone with a few counts. The chain employs TRBV6-5 and TRBJ2-7, with 11 bases identical to TRBD1. Germline-derived CDR1 and CDR2 are MNHEY and SVGAGI. J gave up 2 bases and V 6 bases, and 6 bases lay outside the gene matches. CDR3 length equals 15 residues. The CDR3 region has the DNA TGTGCCAGCAGGCCGGGACAGGGGGTCCCCTACGAGCAGTACTTC. It encodes CASRPGQGVPYEQYF.

This clone was seen only a few times. This chain links TRBV10-3 with TRBJ1-6, with D unclear. The CDR3 is 13 residues long. V dropped 7 bases and J dropped 7 bases, with 11 bases sitting between them. CDR1 ENHRY and CDR2 SYGVKD come from the germline V gene. The CDR3 region is CAITREPNSPLHF. CDR3 DNA: TGTGCCATCACCCGGGAACCAAATTCACCCCTCCACTTT.

The CDR3 loop is CASSLGTSGIGEQYF. For the CDR3, the DNA is TGTGCCAGCAGTCTCGGGACTAGCGGGATTGGAGAGCAGTACTTC. The gene calls are TRBV6-2 or TRBV6-3 and TRBJ2-7; 13 bases map to TRBD2. The CDR3 spans 15 residues. Germline V gene lookup returns CDR1 MNHEY and CDR2 SVGEGT. J was trimmed by 7 bases and V by 5 bases; bases with no gene match: 8.